This entry lists 18 T cell receptor delta chains sequenced from one sample in a study of gamma delta lymphoproliferative disorders and STAT genes. TCRdb reanalysed the multiplex PCR reads via CATT. The data contain about 3,100 delta-chain clones, around 1.2% of them seen just once; the ten biggest clones take up about 20%. PBMCs from patients and controls supplied the genomic DNA for sequencing. Sample: blood. The source of these receptors is a human donor in good health.

This clone was counted between two and nine times. Given a far larger clone just one base away, this is likely a sequencing read error. This specimen includes other DNA sequences encoding the same CDR3. The gene calls are TRDV1 and TRDJ1; TRDD3 matches at 9 bases. There are 18 residues in the CDR3. Germline CDR1 and CDR2: TSWWSYY and QGS. With V trimmed by 1 base and J by 5 bases, 14 bases remained unmatched. For the CDR3, the DNA is TGTGCTCTTGGGGAACCACTATCTACTGGGGGACCCACTGATAAACTCATCTTT. The encoded protein is CALGEPLSTGGPTDKLIF.

In its sample, this clone was seen a few times. This sequence is one base from a far larger clone and is likely a read error. This same CDR3 is encoded by further DNA sequences in the sample. The chain uses TRDV2 and TRDJ1, with 13 positions matching TRDD3. Germline assignment: CDR1 GEAIGNYY and CDR2 EKD. This CDR3 contains 20 residues. The CDR3 DNA sequence: TGTGCCTGTGACGACTCTTTCCGTACTGGGGGATACGCGGGAACCGATAAGCTCATCTTT. Its translation is CACDDSFRTGGYAGTDKLIF.

As to this clone: A far larger clone is off by one base, so a read error is likely. Other nucleotide sequences from this sample produce the same CDR3. The V gene is TRDV2, the J gene TRDJ1; 12 nucleotides match TRDD3. The germline V gene has CDR1 GEAIGNYY and CDR2 EKD. The CDR3 has 18 residues. V shed 0 bases, J shed 5 bases, and the junction held 12 bases outside the gene matches. The CDR3: CACDTVTGGYPSTDKLIF. In DNA, the CDR3 is TGTGCCTGTGACACCGTCACTGGGGGATACCCCTCCACTGATAAACTCATCTTT.

This clone has just a few counts. Without a V gene call, the J gene is given as TRDJ1; the table's D call of TRDD2 was not tested on the DNA. This CDR3 is 14 amino acids long. In DNA, the CDR3 is TGTGCTTCATTGTGCCTTCCTACGTCACTGGTACTCATCTTT. Translating gives CASLCLPTSLVLIF.

A few counts support this clone. The protein TCRdb lists belongs to a much larger clone and differs from this DNA's translation at residue 3, which points to a read error; the protein shown is made from the DNA. This chain links TRDV2 with TRDJ1, with 9 bases lining up with TRDD3. Per the germline V gene, CDR1 is GEAIGNYY and CDR2 is EKD. The CDR3 has 17 residues. CDR3 bases: TGTGCCCGTGACGCCTTACTGGGGGACCCAGGCACCGATAAACTCATCTTT. It is translated as CARDALLGDPGTDKLIF.

There are a few counts of this clone. TCRdb attributes to this sequence the protein of a much larger clone, which differs from the DNA translation at residue 5; a read error is likely, and the protein displayed is translated from the DNA. This chain uses TRDV1 with TRDJ1, with 8 positions matching TRDD3. With 5 bases clipped from V and 0 bases from J, the junction kept 23 bases outside the gene matches. CDR1 is TSWWSYY, CDR2 QGS, per germline. The CDR3 covers 21 residues. CDR3 nucleotides: TGTGCTCTTGGGAATCCACCTCGCTGGGGGACCCTCAACCATTACACCGATAAACTCATCTTT. Translating gives CALGNPPRWGTLNHYTDKLIF.

This clone showed up just a few times. Translating this DNA gives a protein that differs at residue 12 from the TCRdb one, which belongs to a much larger clone; a read error is likely, and the protein shown is this translation. The chain joins TRDV2 to TRDJ3; 7 bases are shared with TRDD3. The CDR3 extends over 20 amino acids. CDR1 and CDR2 from the germline V gene are GEAIGNYY and EKD. As DNA, the CDR3 is TGTGCCTGTGACACCGCTGGGGGGGACACCAGCCCCTGGGACACCCGACAAATGTTTTTC. It encodes CACDTAGGDTSPWDTRQMFF.

This clone was counted only a few times. A far larger clone is just one base off, so this is likely a read error. Other DNA sequences in this specimen translate into the identical CDR3. V gene TRDV2 combines with J gene TRDJ3; the match to TRDD3 covers 12 bases. Per the germline V gene, CDR1 is GEAIGNYY and CDR2 is EKD. This CDR3 is 23 amino acids long. The CDR3 nucleotides read TGCGCCTGTGACACGATCTCACTGGGGGATACTAGGGCCTCTTCCTGGGACACCCGACAGATGTTTTTC. Translating it yields CACDTISLGDTRASSWDTRQMFF.

This clone was counted a few times. This likely traces to a read error, being one base from a far larger clone. The sample carries other DNA sequences with the same CDR3. The CDR3 spells CACDEIGGSLYTDKLIF. CDR3 DNA sequence: TGTGCCTGTGACGAGATAGGGGGATCCCTGTATACCGATAAACTCATCTTT. The chain has TRDV2 and TRDJ1; 7 bases are a match to TRDD3. Germline V lookup: CDR1 GEAIGNYY, CDR2 EKD. V was clipped by 3 bases and J by 2 bases; unmatched bases: 14. This CDR3 is built from 17 residues.

As regards this clone: Given a far larger clone just one base away, this is likely a sequencing read error. Additional DNA sequences in this sample encode the identical CDR3. The chain joins TRDV2 to TRDJ1, with 7 positions matching TRDD3. The CDR3 totals 17 residues. Germline CDR1 reads GEAIGNYY; CDR2 reads EKD. V shed 0 bases, J shed 2 bases, and the junction held 11 bases outside the gene matches. The CDR3 DNA is TGTGCCTGTGACACCGTTGGGGATAAGTCAGATACCGATAAACTCATCTTT. Translating it yields CACDTVGDKSDTDKLIF.

This clone was observed a handful of times. TCRdb's entry gives the protein of a much larger clone, which mismatches this DNA's translation at residue 7, likely from a read error; the protein reported here is translated from the DNA. The chain combines TRDV2 with TRDJ1; TRDD3 aligns across 11 bases. The CDR3 runs 19 residues. V was pared by 0 bases and J by 1 base, with 12 bases of the junction left unmatched. CDR1 is GEAIGNYY, CDR2 EKD, per germline. The CDR3 is CACDTVNGGYAGSTDKLIF. CDR3 nucleotides: TGTGCCTGTGACACCGTCAATGGGGGATACGCAGGTTCCACCGATAAACTCATCTTT.

In its sample, this clone is large (0.1 to 1%). The sample contains more than one DNA sequence encoding this CDR3. The rearrangement links TRDV1 to TRDJ1; possible D gene TRDD3, 5 bases. The CDR3 covers 19 residues. V was shortened by 0 bases and J by 0 bases, with 20 bases between the two germline ends. Germline V gene data show CDR1 as TSWWSYY and CDR2 as QGS. The CDR3, as DNA: TGTGCTCTTGGGGAACTACGGGGTTGGTGGGGCAGAAACACCGATAAACTCATCTTT. Protein: CALGELRGWWGRNTDKLIF.

This clone was observed a handful of times. TCRdb's protein, taken from a much larger clone, differs from this DNA's translation at residue 9, likely owing to a read error; the protein displayed comes from the DNA. The V and J genes are TRDV2 and TRDJ1; D possibly corresponds to TRDD3 (5 bases). Germline V gene lookup returns CDR1 GEAIGNYY and CDR2 EKD. Trimming removed 3 bases from V and 4 bases from J, with 20 bases in between. The CDR3 is made up of 16 amino acids. The CDR3 nucleotides are TGTGCCTGTGACGAGTTAAGGGGGGTACGCAGCGATAAACTCATCTTT. Translating it yields CACDELRGVRSDKLIF.

In the case of this clone: With only one base between it and a far larger clone, this is likely a read error. The rearrangement joins TRDV2 to TRDJ1, with 8 bases fitting TRDD3. J was trimmed by 0 bases and V by 3 bases; bases with no gene match: 5. Germline-derived CDR1 and CDR2 are GEAIGNYY and EKD. This CDR3 is 15 amino acids long. CDR3 nucleotide sequence: TGTGCCTGTGACGCCGTTGGGGGATACACCGATAAACTCATCTTT. Residues: CACDAVGGYTDKLIF.

To note about this clone: It differs at one base from a far larger clone, so likely a read error. Additional DNA sequences in this sample encode the identical CDR3. The genes are TRDV2 and TRDJ3, with 9 bases matching TRDD3. This CDR3 spans 21 amino acids. Germline V gives CDR1 GEAIGNYY, CDR2 EKD. The DNA for the CDR3 is TGTGCCTGTGACACCGTATCTGGGGGATCCGAAAGCTCCTGGGACACGCGACAGATGTTTTTC. Translating gives CACDTVSGGSESSWDTRQMFF.

This clone was counted between two and nine times. This DNA translates differently at residue 16 from the TCRdb protein, which is that of a much larger clone; a read error is likely, and the protein shown is the DNA's own translation. The chain carries TRDV2 and TRDJ1, with 12 bases lining up with TRDD3. The CDR3 loop spans 20 amino acids. CDR1 is GEAIGNYY and CDR2 is EKD in the germline V gene. In DNA form, the CDR3 reads TGTGCCTGTGACACCGTCCTTACTGGGGGATACAAAAGGGACACCGGTAAACTCATCTTT. This codes for CACDTVLTGGYKRDTGKLIF.

As for this clone: The protein in TCRdb stems from a much larger clone and differs at residue 4 from this DNA's translation, likely a read error; here the protein is translated from the DNA. The rearrangement uses TRDV2 and TRDJ1; TRDD3 agrees at 7 bases. This CDR3 is 14 amino acids long. Germline CDR1 reads GEAIGNYY; CDR2 reads EKD. V was pared by 5 bases and J by 3 bases, with 8 bases of the junction left unmatched. CDR3 protein: CACGPLGEADKLIF. The CDR3 bases are TGTGCCTGTGGCCCCTTGGGGGAGGCCGATAAACTCATCTTT.

In this sample, this clone turned up a few times. The mismatch at residue 10 between this DNA's translation and the TCRdb protein of a much larger clone likely reflects a read error; the protein shown is translated from the DNA. The chain couples TRDV2 to TRDJ3, with 11 bases identical to TRDD3. Trimming removed 3 bases from V and 2 bases from J; junction bases left unmatched: 5. Germline CDR1 reads GEAIGNYY; CDR2 reads EKD. This CDR3 comprises 18 residues. The CDR3 DNA sequence: TGTGCCTGTGACGTACTGGGGGATAGCCCCTGGGACACCCGACAGATGTTTTTC. It codes for CACDVLGDSPWDTRQMFF.